What follows describes a single T cell receptor beta chain. The antigen remains unidentified. The sample comes from a study of post-analysis software for immune sequencing data. The overall study: As for disease course, relapsing-remitting, secondary progressive and progressive-relapsing multiple sclerosis were all included. Study conclusions and caveats: Patients used about 5 TRBV segments, including TRBV5-6, TRBV5-1 and TRBV20-1, more often than controls. Samples from a shared batch, those prepared together, strongly co-clustered by F measure. Significantly lower normalized Chao1 diversity was seen in multiple sclerosis patients than in controls.

Each TCR beta cDNA library carried unique molecular identifiers. Between about 0.85 and 11 million T cells gave rise to 500,000 to 650,000 cDNA molecules. From the PCR reads, TCRdb called clonotypes with MiXCR, one entry per CDR3 protein. The table records 750,000 to 950,000 distinct CDR3 sequences, roughly 58% of them present only once. CDR1 and CDR2 (germline): SQVTM, ANQGSEA. The CDR3 consists of 15 residues. Losses at the gene ends were 0 bases for V and 5 bases for J; bases not matched to a gene: 7. This sequence was found in a girl between 5 and 17 years old with multiple sclerosis. The sequencing sample was made of blood. This chain uses TRBV29-1 with TRBJ1-1; 9 bases are shared with TRBD1. This CDR3 reads CSVEDDGQGKTEAFF. In nucleotides, the CDR3 is TGCAGCGTTGAAGATGACGGACAGGGGAAAACTGAAGCTTTCTTT.